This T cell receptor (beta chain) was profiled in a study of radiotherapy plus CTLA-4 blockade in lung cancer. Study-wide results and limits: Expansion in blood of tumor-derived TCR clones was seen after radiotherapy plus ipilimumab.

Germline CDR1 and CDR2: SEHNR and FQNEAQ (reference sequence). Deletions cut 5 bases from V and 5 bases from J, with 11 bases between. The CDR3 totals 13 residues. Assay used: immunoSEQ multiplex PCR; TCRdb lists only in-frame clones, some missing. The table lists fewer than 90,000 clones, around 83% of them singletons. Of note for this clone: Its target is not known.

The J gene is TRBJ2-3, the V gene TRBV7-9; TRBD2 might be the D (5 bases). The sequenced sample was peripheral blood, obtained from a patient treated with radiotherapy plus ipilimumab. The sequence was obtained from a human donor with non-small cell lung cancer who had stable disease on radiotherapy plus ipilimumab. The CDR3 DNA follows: TGTGCCAGCAGCATTCTCGGGGAAGATACGCAGTATTTT. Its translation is CASSILGEDTQYF. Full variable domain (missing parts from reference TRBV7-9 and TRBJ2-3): DTGVSQNPRHKITKRGQNVTFRCDPISEHNRLYWYRQTLGQGPEFLTYFQNEAQLEKSRLLSDRFSAERPKGSFSTLEIQRTEQGDSAMYLCASSILGEDTQYFGPGTRLTVL.